Sequencing of this T cell receptor beta chain was carried out in a study of OX40 agonist ivuxolimab in advanced cancers. Libraries were prepared by immunoSEQ multiplex PCR; TCRdb keeps only in-frame clonotypes and omits some of them. The data contain approximately 82,000 clones, around four fifths of them singletons. The V and J ends lost 2 bases and 5 bases, in that order; junction bases with no gene match: 8. CDR3 length: 15 amino acids. The germline gives CDR1 MNHNY, CDR2 SVGAGI (reference sequence). The chain combines TRBV6-6 with TRBJ2-5; 7 bases agree with TRBD1. Sequences were derived from CD4+ or CD8+ T cells sorted from blood, sampled in a trial of the OX40 agonist ivuxolimab. The TCR was taken from an adult with an advanced solid tumor such as melanoma, head and neck, liver or kidney cancer. CDR3 in DNA: TGTGCCAGCAGTTACAGCACAGGGGCGGTGGAGACCCAGTACTTC. As protein: CASSYSTGAVETQYF.